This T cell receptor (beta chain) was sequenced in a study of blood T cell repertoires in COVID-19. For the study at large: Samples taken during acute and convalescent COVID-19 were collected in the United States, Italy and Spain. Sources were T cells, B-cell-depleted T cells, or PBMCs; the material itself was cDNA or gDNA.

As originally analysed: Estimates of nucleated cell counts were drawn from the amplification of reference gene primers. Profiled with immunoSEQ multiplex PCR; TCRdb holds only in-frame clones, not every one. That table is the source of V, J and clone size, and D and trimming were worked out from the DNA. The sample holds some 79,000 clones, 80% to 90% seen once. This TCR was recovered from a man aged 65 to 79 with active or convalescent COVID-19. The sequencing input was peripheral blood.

The CDR3 DNA reads as TGCGCCAGCAGCCAAGGAGGAGGGTCTGGAAACACCATATATTTT. It encodes CASSQGGGSGNTIYF. The rearrangement links TRBV4-3 to TRBJ1-3; D uncertain. The V end lost 1 base, the J end lost 1 base, and 8 bases lay between the germline ends. The germline gives CDR1 LGHNA, CDR2 YSLEER. This CDR3 contains 15 residues.